Shown below are 29 T cell receptor beta chains from a single sample sequenced in a study of blood T cell repertoires in COVID-19. Here immunoSEQ multiplex PCR was the method, and the copy in TCRdb shows in-frame clones only, minus some. The sample lists about 200,000 clones, roughly 85% occurring once. Sequencing was performed on peripheral blood. The source is a woman in her 70s with COVID-19, enrolled during active disease.

The V call is TRBV4-3, the J call TRBJ1-5; 7 bases match TRBD1. The CDR3 is 15 amino acids. Germline V CDR1 and CDR2: LGHNA, YSLEER. The junction had 7 bases not matched to a gene; V was cut back by 3 bases and J by 5 bases. The CDR3 bases are TGCGCCAGCAGCCATAGACAGGGTGGGGATCAGCCCCAGCATTTT. Translating it yields CASSHRQGGDQPQHF.

Note on this clone: The same CDR3 also results from other DNA sequences found in this sample. The rearrangement uses TRBV18 and TRBJ1-3, with D perhaps TRBD1 (6 bases). The germline V and J ends were trimmed by 3 bases and 4 bases, with 7 bases remaining between them. This CDR3 is 13 amino acids long. Germline V CDR1 and CDR2: KGHSH, LQKENI. CDR3 residues: CASSPGQGNTIYF. The CDR3 coding sequence is TGTGCCAGCTCACCCGGACAGGGAAACACCATATATTTT. The variable domain in full, completed from reference TRBV18 and TRBJ1-3, reads NAGVMQNPRHLVRRRGQEARLRCSPMKGHSHVYWYRQLPEEGLKFMVYLQKENIIDESGMPKERFSAEFPKEGPSILRIQQVVRGDSAAYFCASSPGQGNTIYFGEGSWLTVV.

This chain connects TRBV19 to TRBJ1-5; the D is unclear. CDR1 is LNHDA, CDR2 SQIVND, per germline (reference sequence). The CDR3 is 13 amino acids. V was cut by 5 bases and J by 1 base, with 6 bases left in between. DNA for the CDR3: TGTGCCAGTAGTGACTTCAGCAATCAGCCCCAGCATTTT. This translates into CASSDFSNQPQHF.

This chain joins TRBV18 and TRBJ2-4; 9 nucleotides agree with TRBD1. J gave up 4 bases and V 3 bases, and 4 bases lay outside the gene matches. The germline V gene encodes CDR1 KGHSH and CDR2 LQKENI. The CDR3 runs 15 residues. Here the CDR3 reads CASSPVGTGKNIQYF. The CDR3 nucleotides are TGTGCCAGCTCACCCGTTGGGACAGGGAAAAACATTCAGTACTTC. Full variable domain (remainder filled in from reference TRBV18 and TRBJ2-4): NAGVMQNPRHLVRRRGQEARLRCSPMKGHSHVYWYRQLPEEGLKFMVYLQKENIIDESGMPKERFSAEFPKEGPSILRIQQVVRGDSAAYFCASSPVGTGKNIQYFGAGTRLSVL.

This clone showed up just a few times. The chain has TRBV4-1 and TRBJ2-1; 9 nucleotides line up with TRBD2. Germline trimming cut 3 bases from V and 0 bases from J; bases unmatched to any gene: 6. Germline CDR1 reads MGHRA; CDR2 reads YSYEKL. This CDR3 comprises 17 residues. CDR3 sequence (DNA): TGCGCCAGCAGCCAGGGACTAGCTTATAGCTCCTACAATGAGCAGTTCTTC. Translating it yields CASSQGLAYSSYNEQFF.

The gene calls are TRBV27 and TRBJ2-6; possibly TRBD1 for D (5 bases). This CDR3 region has 17 residues. Between the trimmed V and J ends, which lost 5 bases and 2 bases, there was a span of 16 bases. Germline CDR1 is MNHEY and CDR2 is SMNVEV (reference sequence). CDR3 residues: CASSPTPGYPGANVLTF. The CDR3 coding sequence is TGTGCCAGCAGTCCTACCCCAGGGTATCCTGGGGCCAACGTCCTGACTTTC. Complete variable domain (other parts from reference TRBV27 and TRBJ2-6): EAQVTQNPRYLITVTGKKLTVTCSQNMNHEYMSWYRQDPGLGLRQIYYSMNVEVTDKGDVPEGYKVSRKEKRNFPLILESPSPNQTSLYFCASSPTPGYPGANVLTFGAGSRLTVL.

The J gene is TRBJ2-2, the V gene TRBV7-9, with 7 bases that match TRBD2. This CDR3 is built from 14 residues. The trim removed 5 bases at V and 2 bases at J, leaving 2 bases unmatched. Germline loops: CDR1 SEHNR, CDR2 FQNEAQ (reference sequence). The CDR3 bases are TGTGCCAGCAGCCCTAGCGGTAACACCGGGGAGCTGTTTTTT. Translation: CASSPSGNTGELFF.

The chain recombines TRBV11-3 with TRBJ1-2, with D possibly being TRBD1 (5 bases). The CDR3 has 15 residues. Germline lookup yields CDR1 SGHNT and CDR2 YENEEA. V lost 1 base and J lost 3, with 12 bases in between. The CDR3 reads CASSLGPGLDYGYTF. In nucleotides, the CDR3 is TGTGCCAGCAGCTTAGGCCCAGGGCTCGACTATGGCTACACCTTC.

The chain uses TRBV21-1 and TRBJ1-6; TRBD1, as called in the table, went unchecked against the DNA. TRBV21-1 is deemed a pseudogene. The CDR3 covers 17 residues. The chain's CDR3 is CASSKTWEGATVWPLHF. CDR3 nucleotide sequence: TGTGCCAGCAGCAAAACGTGGGAAGGGGCAACGGTATGGCCCCTCCACTTT.

The rearrangement uses TRBV5-1 and TRBJ2-7; the match to TRBD1 covers 9 bases. The CDR3 consists of 14 residues. The germline gives CDR1 SGHRS, CDR2 YFSETQ. The V segment lost 8 bases and the J segment 7 bases; nucleotides outside the gene matches: 13. The CDR3 spells CASYRDRVSEEQYF. In DNA form, the CDR3 reads TGCGCCAGTTACCGGGACAGGGTCTCGGAAGAGCAGTACTTC.

This rearrangement joins TRBV30 to TRBJ2-2, with 12 bases lining up with TRBD2. The CDR3 is 13 residues long. Germline V gene sequence: CDR1 GTSNPN, CDR2 SVGIG (reference sequence). Trimming took 8 bases from V and 5 from J; bases not matched to a gene: 3. CDR3 nucleotides: TGTGCCGGGACTAGCGGGCTTACCGGGGAGCTGTTTTTT. The encoded protein is CAGTSGLTGELFF.

This clone was found once. The chain carries TRBV5-7 and TRBJ1-5; no definite D call. TRBV5-7 is known as an ORF, though its function is uncertain. Trimming pared 4 bases from V and 1 base from J, leaving 12 bases between. The CDR3 totals 15 residues. The CDR3 is CASSLLSGSNQPQHF. CDR3 nucleotides: TGTGCCAGCAGCCTACTCTCGGGGAGCAATCAGCCCCAGCATTTT.

The chain carries TRBV6-6 and TRBJ1-1; TRBD1 matches at 9 bases. The CDR3 length is 12 residues. The trim removed 6 bases at V and 11 bases at J, leaving 7 bases unmatched. Per the germline V gene, CDR1 is MNHNY and CDR2 is SVGAGI (reference sequence). The CDR3 is CASRLQGASAFF. The DNA of the CDR3 is TGTGCCAGCAGATTACAGGGGGCCTCGGCTTTCTTT.

The chain carries TRBV18 and TRBJ2-2; D remains unclear. V lost 3 bases, J lost 3 bases, and 11 bases lay in between. The CDR3 sequence is 15 residues long. Germline CDR1 reads KGHSH; CDR2 reads LQKENI. This chain's CDR3 is CASSPSTGDTGELFF. The DNA for the CDR3 is TGTGCCAGCTCACCGAGCACTGGTGACACCGGGGAGCTGTTTTTT.

This chain joins TRBV4-3 and TRBJ1-5; 9 bases are a match to TRBD1. This CDR3 comprises 15 residues. CDR1 is LGHNA and CDR2 is YSLEER in the germline V gene. V was pared by 4 bases and J by 7 bases, with 8 bases of the junction left unmatched. The CDR3 DNA follows: TGCGCCAGCAGCCGGGGGACAGGGAGAGGGCAGCCCCAGCATTTT. This gives the protein CASSRGTGRGQPQHF.

The sample holds one count of this clone. The V call is TRBV5-1, the J call TRBJ1-6, with 8 bases matching TRBD1. Germline values: CDR1 SGHRS, CDR2 YFSETQ. The CDR3 spans 17 residues. V was pared by 0 bases and J by 7 bases, with 9 bases of the junction left unmatched. The CDR3 DNA sequence: TGCGCCAGCAGCTTGGGTCTACAGGGGGGAATCAATTCACCCCTCCACTTT. Its protein is CASSLGLQGGINSPLHF.

V is TRBV10-3 and J is TRBJ2-1, with TRBD2 matching over 9 bases. This CDR3 contains 15 residues. V was clipped by 4 bases and J by 7 bases; unmatched bases: 8. CDR1 and CDR2 from the germline V gene are ENHRY and SYGVKD. CDR3 sequence (DNA): TGTGCCATCAGTGGTGCCGGGACTAGCATGAATGAGCAGTTCTTC. Residues: CAISGAGTSMNEQFF.

CDR3 sequence (DNA): TGTGCCAGCAGCCAGTACGGTGGGGGGGCGCGGGGCGAGCAGTACTTC. It translates to CASSQYGGGARGEQYF. The V and J genes are TRBV7-9 and TRBJ2-7; D is perhaps TRBD2 (7 bases). This CDR3 spans 16 amino acids. V was cut by 5 bases and J by 6 bases, with 23 bases left in between. From germline, CDR1 is SEHNR and CDR2 FQNEAQ (reference sequence).

The chain combines TRBV30 with TRBJ1-2; perhaps TRBD1 as D (6 bases). The germline V gene encodes CDR1 GTSNPN and CDR2 SVGIG (reference sequence). This CDR3 contains 13 residues. V lost 6 bases and J lost 7, with 18 bases in between. As DNA, the CDR3 is TGTGCCTGCAAACGGGAAGGGGGAAGTGGCTACACCTTC. It yields the protein CACKREGGSGYTF.

V and J are TRBV9 and TRBJ1-2; 7 nucleotides match TRBD1. V trimming: 3 bases; J trimming: 1 base; junction bases outside the gene matches: 18. The CDR3 has 19 amino acids. Germline V gene lookup returns CDR1 SGDLS and CDR2 YYNGEE. The CDR3 bases are TGTGCCAGCAGCGCCCCAAGAGGACAGGCGATGCTTTATAACTATGGCTACACCTTC. Translated: CASSAPRGQAMLYNYGYTF.

The J gene is TRBJ1-2, the V gene TRBV9; D is unresolved. The CDR3 sequence is 12 residues long. Germline V gives CDR1 SGDLS, CDR2 YYNGEE. V shed 2 bases and J shed 5 bases, with 7 bases lying between them. DNA of the CDR3: TGTGCCAGCAGCGTCTCCGAGTATGGCTACACCTTC. Its protein product is CASSVSEYGYTF.

The V call is TRBV9, the J call TRBJ2-6; TRBD1 is a possible D gene (6 bases). Germline-derived CDR1 and CDR2 are SGDLS and YYNGEE. The germline V and J ends were trimmed by 4 bases and 5 bases, with 22 bases remaining between them. The CDR3 totals 18 residues. The CDR3 coding sequence is TGTGCCAGCAGCCCCTCCTGGGTAGCCACAGGGAGGGCCAACGTCCTGACTTTC. Translation gives CASSPSWVATGRANVLTF.

Comment on this clone: The junction departs from germline at one end; a sequencing error may be responsible. The gene calls are TRBV6-5 and TRBJ2-3; 8 bases match TRBD1. CDR3 length: 16 amino acids. CDR1 is MNHEY, CDR2 SVGAGI, per germline. The CDR3 loop reads CASRYSGTGPTDTQYF. DNA for the CDR3: TGTGCCAGCAGGTACTCCGGGACAGGCCCCACAGATACGCAGTATTTT.

The chain couples TRBV2 to TRBJ1-1, with D unclear. Germline V gene data show CDR1 as SNHLY and CDR2 as FYNNEI. This CDR3 spans 12 amino acids. V was pared by 11 bases and J by 0 bases, with 10 bases between. The CDR3 sequence: CACTVMNTEAFF. In DNA form, the CDR3 reads TGTGCCTGCACGGTCATGAACACTGAAGCTTTCTTT.

V gene TRBV18 combines with J gene TRBJ1-6; D ambiguous. The CDR3 consists of 15 residues. CDR1 and CDR2 from the germline V gene are KGHSH and LQKENI. The V end lost 0 bases, the J end lost 7 bases, and 10 bases lay between the germline ends. Here the CDR3 DNA reads TGTGCCAGCTCACCACCGGAGGGTGGGAATTCACCCCTCCACTTT. It encodes CASSPPEGGNSPLHF. Variable domain in full (rest from reference TRBV18 and TRBJ1-6): NAGVMQNPRHLVRRRGQEARLRCSPMKGHSHVYWYRQLPEEGLKFMVYLQKENIIDESGMPKERFSAEFPKEGPSILRIQQVVRGDSAAYFCASSPPEGGNSPLHFGNGTRLTVT.

The CDR3 nucleotides read TGTGCCAGCAGTTTACAGGGAAACACCGGGGAGCTGTTTTTT. This codes for CASSLQGNTGELFF. The V and J genes are TRBV2 and TRBJ2-2; possibly TRBD1 for D (6 bases). Germline V CDR1 and CDR2: SNHLY, FYNNEI. Trimming cost V 5 bases and J 2 bases, with 9 bases left between them. The length of the CDR3 is 14 residues.

The CDR3 region is CASSLAGRAGELFF. The CDR3 nucleotides read TGTGCCAGCAGCTTGGCCGGGAGGGCCGGGGAGCTGTTTTTT. The genes are TRBV5-6 and TRBJ2-2, with 8 bases that match TRBD2. CDR1 is SGHDT, CDR2 YYEEEE, per germline. The V and J ends lost 0 bases and 6 bases, in that order; junction bases with no gene match: 1. This CDR3 comprises 14 residues. The variable domain in full, with the rest retrieved from reference TRBV5-6 and TRBJ2-2, is DAGVTQSPTHLIKTRGQQVTLRCSPKSGHDTVSWYQQALGQGPQFIFQYYEEEERQRGNFPDRFSGHQFPNYSSELNVNALLLGDSALYLCASSLAGRAGELFFGEGSRLTVL.

The V call is TRBV5-5, the J call TRBJ1-1, with D possibly TRBD1 on 6 matching bases. The CDR3 has 14 amino acids. The germline CDR1 and CDR2 sequences are SGHKS and YYEKEE (reference sequence). Between the trimmed V and J ends, which lost 6 bases and 0 bases, there was a span of 12 bases. CDR3 loop: CASTQGLMNTEAFF. The CDR3 coding sequence is TGTGCCAGCACCCAGGGGCTTATGAACACTGAAGCTTTCTTT.

V gene TRBV11-3 combines with J gene TRBJ1-6; the D gene is possibly TRBD1 (5 bases). Germline V lookup: CDR1 SGHNT, CDR2 YENEEA. The V end lost 5 bases, the J end lost 2 bases, and 13 bases lay between the germline ends. The CDR3 has 16 residues. The CDR3 nucleotides read TGTGCCAGCAGCGCAGCAGGGCGAGCCTATAATTCACCCCTCCACTTT. This gives the protein CASSAAGRAYNSPLHF.